This T cell receptor (beta chain) is drawn from a study of CD8 T cells in Susac syndrome. The multiple sclerosis controls consisted of treatment-naive patients with relapsing-remitting disease, either stable or active. The authors negatively isolated CD8+ and CD4+ T cells and FACS-enriched TEMRA cells. With respect to this clonotype: Its target is unknown.

RNA totalling roughly 0.5 to 1 ug underwent reverse transcription with random hexamers. By means of immunoSEQ multiplex PCR, TCR beta CDR3 spanning 54 Vbeta and 13 Jbeta underwent amplification. TCRdb called the immunoSEQ multiplex PCR reads again in MiXCR, with one record for every CDR3 protein. The table lists about 130,000 distinct CDR3 sequences, more than 75% of them singletons. Whole-study results and caveats: It was acknowledged by the study that relatively few individuals were included in its TCR sequencing and HLA analysis.

Germline V gene sequence: CDR1 DFQATT, CDR2 SNEGSKA (reference sequence). This CDR3 comprises 15 residues. The germline V and J ends were trimmed by 5 bases and 7 bases, with 24 bases remaining between them. The sample taken for sequencing was CD8+ T cells from PBMCs. V is TRBV20-1 and J is TRBJ2-7; D may correspond to TRBD1 or TRBD2 (7 bases each). This TCR came from a human donor with multiple sclerosis. The CDR3 reads CSADLREGAAGEQYF. Here the CDR3 DNA reads TGCAGTGCTGACCTTAGGGAGGGGGCCGCTGGTGAGCAGTACTTC.